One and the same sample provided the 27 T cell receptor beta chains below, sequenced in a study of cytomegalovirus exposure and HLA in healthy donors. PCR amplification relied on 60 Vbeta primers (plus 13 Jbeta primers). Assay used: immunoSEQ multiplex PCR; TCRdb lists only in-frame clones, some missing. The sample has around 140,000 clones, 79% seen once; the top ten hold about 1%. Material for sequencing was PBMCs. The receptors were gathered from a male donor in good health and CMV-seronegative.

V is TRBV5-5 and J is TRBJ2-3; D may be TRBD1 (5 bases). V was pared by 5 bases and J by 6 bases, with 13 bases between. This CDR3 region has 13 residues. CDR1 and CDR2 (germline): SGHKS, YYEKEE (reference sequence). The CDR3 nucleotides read TGTGCCAGCAGGGAACAGGCTCCGGATACGCAGTATTTT. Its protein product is CASREQAPDTQYF.

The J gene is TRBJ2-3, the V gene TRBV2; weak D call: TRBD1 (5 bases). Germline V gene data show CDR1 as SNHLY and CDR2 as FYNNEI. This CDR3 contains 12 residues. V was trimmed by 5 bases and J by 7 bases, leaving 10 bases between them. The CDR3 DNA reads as TGTGCCAGCAGTATACAGGAATATACGCAGTATTTT. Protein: CASSIQEYTQYF.

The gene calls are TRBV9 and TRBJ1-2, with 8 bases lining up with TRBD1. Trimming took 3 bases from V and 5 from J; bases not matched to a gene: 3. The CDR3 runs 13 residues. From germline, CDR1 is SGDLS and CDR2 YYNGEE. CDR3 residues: CASSAGTGYGYTF. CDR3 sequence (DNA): TGTGCCAGCAGCGCCGGGACAGGATATGGCTACACCTTC.

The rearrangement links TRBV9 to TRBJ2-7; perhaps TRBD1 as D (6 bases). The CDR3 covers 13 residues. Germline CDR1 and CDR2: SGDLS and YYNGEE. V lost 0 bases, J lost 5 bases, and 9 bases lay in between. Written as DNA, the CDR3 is TGTGCCAGCAGCGTAGGGGGGCTCCACGAGCAGTACTTC. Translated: CASSVGGLHEQYF.

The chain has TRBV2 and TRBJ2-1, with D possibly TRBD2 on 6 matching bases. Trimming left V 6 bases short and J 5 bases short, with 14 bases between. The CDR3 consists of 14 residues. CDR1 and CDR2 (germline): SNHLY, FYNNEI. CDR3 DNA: TGTGCCAGCAGGGGCGGGACGGGGGACAATGAGCAGTTCTTC. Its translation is CASRGGTGDNEQFF.

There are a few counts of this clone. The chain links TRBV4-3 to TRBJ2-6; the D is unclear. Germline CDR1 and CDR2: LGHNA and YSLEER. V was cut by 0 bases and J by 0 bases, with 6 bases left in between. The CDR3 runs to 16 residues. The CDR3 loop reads CASSQESISGANVLTF. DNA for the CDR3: TGCGCCAGCAGCCAAGAATCCATCTCTGGGGCCAACGTCCTGACTTTC.

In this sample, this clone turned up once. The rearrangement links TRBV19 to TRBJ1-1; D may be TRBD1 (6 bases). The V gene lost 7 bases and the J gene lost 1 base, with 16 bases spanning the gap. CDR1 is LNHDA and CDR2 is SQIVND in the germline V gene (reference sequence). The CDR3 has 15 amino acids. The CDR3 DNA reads TGTGCCAGTATGAGAGAAGGGGGTACGAACACTGAAGCTTTCTTT. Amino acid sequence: CASMREGGTNTEAFF. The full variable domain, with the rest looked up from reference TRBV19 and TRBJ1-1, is DGGITQSPKYLFRKEGQNVTLSCEQNLNHDAMYWYRQDPGQGLRLIYYSQIVNDFQKGDIAEGYSVSREKKESFPLTVTSAQKNPTAFYLCASMREGGTNTEAFFGQGTRLTVV.

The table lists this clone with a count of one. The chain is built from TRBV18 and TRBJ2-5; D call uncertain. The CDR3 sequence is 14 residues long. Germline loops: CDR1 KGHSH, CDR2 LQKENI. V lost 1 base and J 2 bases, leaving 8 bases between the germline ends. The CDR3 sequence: CASSPRSSQETQYF. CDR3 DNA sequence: TGTGCCAGCTCACCACGGAGCTCGCAAGAGACCCAGTACTTC.

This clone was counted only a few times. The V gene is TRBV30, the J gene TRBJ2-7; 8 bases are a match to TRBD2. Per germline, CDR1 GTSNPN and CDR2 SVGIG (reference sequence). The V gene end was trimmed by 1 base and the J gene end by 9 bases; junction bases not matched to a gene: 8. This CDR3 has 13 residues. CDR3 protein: CAWSGTTGGVQYF. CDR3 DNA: TGTGCCTGGAGTGGGACCACGGGGGGGGTGCAGTACTTC.

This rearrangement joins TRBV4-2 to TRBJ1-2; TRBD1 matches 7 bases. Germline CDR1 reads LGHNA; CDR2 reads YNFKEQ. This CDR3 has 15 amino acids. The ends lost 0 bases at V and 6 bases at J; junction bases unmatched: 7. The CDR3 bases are TGTGCCAGCAGCCAAGAAACGACAGGGCCGAATGGCTACACCTTC. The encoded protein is CASSQETTGPNGYTF.

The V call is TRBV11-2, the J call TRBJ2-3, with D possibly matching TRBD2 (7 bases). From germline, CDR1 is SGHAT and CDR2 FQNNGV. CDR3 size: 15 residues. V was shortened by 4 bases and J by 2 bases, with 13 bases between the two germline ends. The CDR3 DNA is TGTGCCAGCAGCTCATGGGGGGGGCACACAGATACGCAGTATTTT. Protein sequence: CASSSWGGHTDTQYF.

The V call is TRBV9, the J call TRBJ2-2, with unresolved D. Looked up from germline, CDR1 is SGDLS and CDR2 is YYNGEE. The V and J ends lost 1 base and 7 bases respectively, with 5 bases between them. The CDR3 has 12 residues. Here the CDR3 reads CASSVRSGELFF. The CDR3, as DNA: TGTGCCAGCAGCGTACGGAGCGGGGAGCTGTTTTTT.

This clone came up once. CDR3 in amino acids: CASSLRQGYGYTF. CDR3 nucleotide sequence: TGTGCCAGCAGCTTGCGACAGGGTTATGGCTACACCTTC. The chain combines TRBV5-6 with TRBJ1-2; 7 positions match TRBD1. This CDR3 has 13 residues. V shed 1 base and J 5 bases; nucleotides not matched to a gene: 2. The germline CDR1 and CDR2 sequences are SGHDT and YYEEEE.

Here the CDR3 DNA reads TGTGCCAGCAGCTATAGCCCCTCTGGGGCCAACGTCCTGACTTTC. This translates into CASSYSPSGANVLTF. The J gene is TRBJ2-6, the V gene TRBV13; no clear D gene. The CDR3 contains 15 residues. The ends were cut back, 4 bases at V and 0 bases at J, with 7 bases in the middle. Germline V gene lookup returns CDR1 PRHDT and CDR2 FYEKMQ (reference sequence).

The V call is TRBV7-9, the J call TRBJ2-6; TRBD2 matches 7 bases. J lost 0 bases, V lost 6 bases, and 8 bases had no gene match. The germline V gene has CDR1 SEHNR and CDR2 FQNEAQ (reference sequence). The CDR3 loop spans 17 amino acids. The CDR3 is CASSSARGSSGANVLTF. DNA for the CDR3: TGTGCCAGCAGTTCCGCGCGGGGGAGCTCTGGGGCCAACGTCCTGACTTTC.

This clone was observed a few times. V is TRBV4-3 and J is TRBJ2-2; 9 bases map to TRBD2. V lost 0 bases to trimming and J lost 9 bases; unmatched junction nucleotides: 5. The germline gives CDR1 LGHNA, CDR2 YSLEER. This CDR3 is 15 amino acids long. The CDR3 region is CASSQEAGGPRELFF. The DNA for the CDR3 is TGCGCCAGCAGCCAAGAGGCGGGGGGGCCTAGGGAGCTGTTTTTT.

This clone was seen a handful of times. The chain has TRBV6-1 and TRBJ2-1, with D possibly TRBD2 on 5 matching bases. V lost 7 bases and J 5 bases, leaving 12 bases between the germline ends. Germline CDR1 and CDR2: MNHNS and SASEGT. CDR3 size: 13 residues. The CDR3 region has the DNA TGTGCCAGCACCCGGGATCGTAACAATGAGCAGTTCTTC. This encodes CASTRDRNNEQFF.

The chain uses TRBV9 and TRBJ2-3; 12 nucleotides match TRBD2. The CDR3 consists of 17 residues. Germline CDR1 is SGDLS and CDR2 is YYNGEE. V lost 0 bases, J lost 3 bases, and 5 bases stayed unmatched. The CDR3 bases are TGTGCCAGCAGCGTAGGGACTAGCGGGGTTAGAACAGATACGCAGTATTTT. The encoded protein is CASSVGTSGVRTDTQYF.

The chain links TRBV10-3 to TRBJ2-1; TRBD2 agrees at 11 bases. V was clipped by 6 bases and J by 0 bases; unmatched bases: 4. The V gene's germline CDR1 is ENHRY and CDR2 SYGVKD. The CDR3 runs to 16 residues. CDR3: CAIRGTSGSSYNEQFF. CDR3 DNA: TGTGCCATCAGGGGGACTAGCGGAAGCTCCTACAATGAGCAGTTCTTC.

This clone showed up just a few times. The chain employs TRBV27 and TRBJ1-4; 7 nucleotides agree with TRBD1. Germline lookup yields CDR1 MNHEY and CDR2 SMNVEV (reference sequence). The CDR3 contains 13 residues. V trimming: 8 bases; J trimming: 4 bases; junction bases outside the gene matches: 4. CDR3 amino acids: CASPTGCNEKLFF. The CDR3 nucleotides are TGTGCCAGCCCGACAGGGTGTAATGAAAAACTGTTTTTT.

The CDR3 DNA follows: TGTGCCAGCAGCCGGGACACCGGGATCTATGGCTACACCTTC. This translates into CASSRDTGIYGYTF. This rearrangement joins TRBV5-5 to TRBJ1-2; D may be TRBD1 (6 bases). This CDR3 is built from 14 residues. Germline V CDR1 and CDR2: SGHKS, YYEKEE (reference sequence). V lost 4 bases, J lost 4 bases, and 14 bases lay in between.

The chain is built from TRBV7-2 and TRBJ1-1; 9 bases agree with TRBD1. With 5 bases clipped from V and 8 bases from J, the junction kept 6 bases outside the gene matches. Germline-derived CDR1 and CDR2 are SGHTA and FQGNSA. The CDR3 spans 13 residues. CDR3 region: CASSLTGGPEAFF. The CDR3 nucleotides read TGTGCCAGCAGCCTAACAGGGGGCCCCGAAGCTTTCTTT.

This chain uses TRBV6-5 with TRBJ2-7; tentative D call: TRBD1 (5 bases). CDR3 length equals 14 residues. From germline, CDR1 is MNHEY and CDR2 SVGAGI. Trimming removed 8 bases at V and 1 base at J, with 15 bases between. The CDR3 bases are TGTGCCAGCTGGGCGCACAGGTTGTCCTACGAGCAGTACTTC. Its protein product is CASWAHRLSYEQYF.

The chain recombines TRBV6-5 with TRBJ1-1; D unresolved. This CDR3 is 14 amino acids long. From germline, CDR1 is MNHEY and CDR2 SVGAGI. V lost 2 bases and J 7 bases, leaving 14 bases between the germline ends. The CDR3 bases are TGTGCCAGCAGTTACCAAGCTGTGGGAGTTGAAGCTTTCTTT. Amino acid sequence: CASSYQAVGVEAFF.

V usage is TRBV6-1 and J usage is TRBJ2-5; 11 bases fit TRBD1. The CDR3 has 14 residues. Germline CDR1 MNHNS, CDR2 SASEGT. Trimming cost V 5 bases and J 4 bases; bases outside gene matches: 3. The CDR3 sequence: CASSHGQGAETQYF. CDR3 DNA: TGTGCCAGCAGTCATGGACAGGGGGCAGAGACCCAGTACTTC.

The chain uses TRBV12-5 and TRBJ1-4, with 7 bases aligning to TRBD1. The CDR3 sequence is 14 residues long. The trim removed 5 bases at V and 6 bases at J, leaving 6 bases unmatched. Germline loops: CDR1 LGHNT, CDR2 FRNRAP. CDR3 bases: TGTGCTAGTGGTACGGGACAGATAGATGAAAAACTGTTTTTT. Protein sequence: CASGTGQIDEKLFF.

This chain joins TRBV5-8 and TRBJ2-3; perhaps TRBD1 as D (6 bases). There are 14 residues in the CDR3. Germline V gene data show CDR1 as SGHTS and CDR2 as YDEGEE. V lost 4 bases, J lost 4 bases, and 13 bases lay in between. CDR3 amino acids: CASSRTGSADTQYF. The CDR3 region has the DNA TGTGCCAGCAGCCGAACAGGGTCCGCAGATACGCAGTATTTT.